The rows below give T cell receptor beta chains drawn from one sample of a study of blood T cell repertoires in COVID-19. Method: immunoSEQ multiplex PCR; TCRdb's copy keeps in-frame clones and lacks some. The repertoire holds under 350,000 clones, with about nine tenths as singletons. The sequencing input was PBMCs or T cells enriched from blood (not recorded which). The receptor set was obtained from a middle-aged woman who had recovered from COVID-19. The CDR3 runs from the conserved cysteine through the conserved F or W. The order of the fields is J gene, D gene, V gene, clone size, CDR3 protein, CDR3 DNA. The D gene is left open where the match is weak. Clone size is given for some rows only: seen once, a few or many times, or a class if the clone is expanded.

J gene: TRBJ1-1
D gene: TRBD1
V gene: TRBV16
clone size: .
CDR3 protein: CASSLGQGGEAFF
CDR3 DNA: TGTGCCAGCAGTCTAGGACAGGGCGGTGAAGCTTTCTTT

J gene: TRBJ2-7
D gene: .
V gene: TRBV7-3
clone size: few
CDR3 protein: CASSTRGGYEQYF
CDR3 DNA: TGTGCCAGCTCCACCCGCGGTGGCTACGAGCAGTACTTC

J gene: TRBJ1-5
D gene: .
V gene: TRBV5-4
clone size: .
CDR3 protein: CASSLGAGGNQPQHF
CDR3 DNA: TGTGCCAGCAGCTTGGGCGCCGGGGGTAATCAGCCCCAGCATTTT

J gene: TRBJ1-1
D gene: .
V gene: TRBV5-4
clone size: .
CDR3 protein: CASSLVQPNTEAFF
CDR3 DNA: TGTGCCAGCAGCTTGGTACAGCCGAACACTGAAGCTTTCTTT

J gene: TRBJ1-2
D gene: .
V gene: TRBV27
clone size: .
CDR3 protein: CASRLRGAHYGYTF
CDR3 DNA: TGTGCCAGCAGGCTACGGGGGGCTCACTATGGCTACACCTTC

J gene: TRBJ1-5
D gene: TRBD1
V gene: TRBV19
clone size: .
CDR3 protein: CASSGTGGTQPQHF
CDR3 DNA: TGTGCCAGTAGCGGGACAGGGGGCACTCAGCCCCAGCATTTT

J gene: TRBJ1-5
D gene: TRBD1
V gene: TRBV4-1
clone size: .
CDR3 protein: CASSQDTGGFNQPQHF
CDR3 DNA: TGCGCCAGCAGCCAAGATACAGGGGGGTTTAATCAGCCCCAGCATTTT

J gene: TRBJ2-2
D gene: .
V gene: TRBV7-2
clone size: .
CDR3 protein: CASSIWGPGELFF
CDR3 DNA: TGTGCCAGCAGCATATGGGGCCCCGGGGAGCTGTTTTTT

J gene: TRBJ2-3
D gene: TRBD2
V gene: TRBV24-1
clone size: .
CDR3 protein: CATSDSASGRDTDTQYF
CDR3 DNA: TGTGCCACCAGTGATTCCGCTAGCGGGAGGGACACAGATACGCAGTATTTT

J gene: TRBJ1-3
D gene: .
V gene: TRBV23-1
clone size: few
CDR3 protein: CASSAQQGNLSGNTIYF
CDR3 DNA: TGCGCCAGCAGTGCGCAACAGGGCAACCTCTCTGGAAACACCATATATTTT

J gene: TRBJ2-2
D gene: .
V gene: TRBV4-1
clone size: .
CDR3 protein: CASSQEAFTGELFF
CDR3 DNA: TGCGCCAGCAGCCAAGAAGCGTTCACCGGGGAGCTGTTTTTT

J gene: TRBJ1-1
D gene: .
V gene: TRBV7-2
clone size: few
CDR3 protein: CASSPAGGYTEAFF
CDR3 DNA: TGTGCCAGCAGCCCCGCGGGAGGTTACACTGAAGCTTTCTTT

J gene: TRBJ2-7
D gene: .
V gene: TRBV6-2/TRBV6-3
clone size: .
CDR3 protein: CASSYSWGAYEQYF
CDR3 DNA: TGTGCCAGCAGTTACTCTTGGGGGGCCTACGAGCAGTACTTC

J gene: TRBJ2-1
D gene: TRBD2
V gene: TRBV18
clone size: .
CDR3 protein: CASSSGLARSEQFF
CDR3 DNA: TGTGCCAGCTCATCAGGACTAGCTAGGAGTGAGCAGTTCTTC

J gene: TRBJ2-5
D gene: .
V gene: TRBV3-1/TRBV3-2
clone size: .
CDR3 protein: CASSQVLAYSGSKQETQYF
CDR3 DNA: TGTGCCAGCAGCCAAGTTTTAGCTTATTCCGGTTCGAAACAAGAGACCCAGTACTTC

J gene: TRBJ2-5
D gene: .
V gene: TRBV5-1
clone size: .
CDR3 protein: CASSLGEYQETQYF
CDR3 DNA: TGCGCCAGCAGCCTTGGAGAGTACCAAGAGACCCAGTACTTC

J gene: TRBJ2-1
D gene: TRBD2
V gene: TRBV18
clone size: once
CDR3 protein: CASSPRTSGAYNEQFF
CDR3 DNA: TGTGCCAGCTCACCACGTACTAGCGGGGCCTACAATGAGCAGTTCTTC

J gene: TRBJ1-2
D gene: .
V gene: TRBV3-1/TRBV3-2
clone size: .
CDR3 protein: CASSPRAPDYGYTF
CDR3 DNA: TGTGCCAGCAGCCCCAGGGCCCCTGACTATGGCTACACCTTC

J gene: TRBJ2-3
D gene: .
V gene: TRBV12-5
clone size: .
CDR3 protein: CASGLAGLSPDTQYF
CDR3 DNA: TGTGCTAGTGGTTTGGCGGGGTTGAGCCCAGATACGCAGTATTTT

J gene: TRBJ2-2
D gene: .
V gene: TRBV7-9
clone size: .
CDR3 protein: CARTENTGELFF
CDR3 DNA: TGTGCCCGGACAGAGAACACCGGGGAGCTGTTTTTT

J gene: TRBJ2-2
D gene: TRBD2
V gene: TRBV6-5
clone size: .
CDR3 protein: CASTELATRTGELFF
CDR3 DNA: TGTGCCAGCACCGAACTAGCGACACGGACCGGGGAGCTGTTTTTT

J gene: TRBJ2-5
D gene: TRBD2
V gene: TRBV7-6
clone size: .
CDR3 protein: CASSWAGGPAGETQYF
CDR3 DNA: TGTGCCAGCAGCTGGGCCGGAGGGCCAGCGGGGGAGACCCAGTACTTC

J gene: TRBJ1-1
D gene: TRBD1
V gene: TRBV6-5
clone size: .
CDR3 protein: CASMGQLNTEAFF
CDR3 DNA: TGTGCCAGTATGGGACAGCTGAACACTGAAGCTTTCTTT

J gene: TRBJ1-2
D gene: .
V gene: TRBV5-6
clone size: once
CDR3 protein: CASSLAVYGYTF
CDR3 DNA: TGTGCCAGCAGCTTGGCAGTCTATGGCTACACCTTC

J gene: TRBJ2-1
D gene: TRBD2
V gene: TRBV3-1/TRBV3-2
clone size: .
CDR3 protein: CASSPWRGVYNEQFF
CDR3 DNA: TGTGCCAGCAGCCCTTGGCGGGGGGTGTACAATGAGCAGTTCTTC

J gene: TRBJ1-2
D gene: .
V gene: TRBV27
clone size: .
CDR3 protein: CASSLSAGVGYTF
CDR3 DNA: TGTGCCAGCAGTTTATCGGCCGGGGTGGGCTACACCTTC

J gene: TRBJ2-5
D gene: TRBD2
V gene: TRBV5-1
clone size: .
CDR3 protein: CASSQVGAGGGETQYF
CDR3 DNA: TGCGCCAGCAGCCAAGTGGGAGCGGGAGGAGGAGAGACCCAGTACTTC

J gene: TRBJ1-6
D gene: TRBD1
V gene: TRBV7-8
clone size: .
CDR3 protein: CASSSGQGGGSPLHF
CDR3 DNA: TGTGCCAGCAGCTCCGGACAGGGTGGGGGATCACCCCTCCACTTT

J gene: TRBJ2-3
D gene: TRBD2
V gene: TRBV7-9
clone size: .
CDR3 protein: CASSHRLAGNADTQYF
CDR3 DNA: TGTGCCAGCAGCCATAGACTAGCGGGGAATGCAGATACGCAGTATTTT

J gene: TRBJ2-7
D gene: TRBD1
V gene: TRBV6-5
clone size: .
CDR3 protein: CASRDSGTGAGEQYF
CDR3 DNA: TGTGCCAGCAGAGATTCCGGGACAGGGGCCGGGGAGCAGTACTTC

J gene: TRBJ1-1
D gene: .
V gene: TRBV7-8
clone size: .
CDR3 protein: CASSLAHAGLAFF
CDR3 DNA: TGTGCCAGCAGCTTAGCCCACGCAGGGTTGGCTTTCTTT

J gene: TRBJ1-1
D gene: .
V gene: TRBV3-1/TRBV3-2
clone size: .
CDR3 protein: CASSQRRDTEAFF
CDR3 DNA: TGTGCCAGCAGCCAACGGAGGGATACTGAAGCTTTCTTT

J gene: TRBJ1-2
D gene: .
V gene: TRBV29-1
clone size: .
CDR3 protein: CSVSQGRGYTF
CDR3 DNA: TGCAGCGTTTCTCAGGGTCGCGGCTACACCTTC

J gene: TRBJ1-4
D gene: .
V gene: TRBV2
clone size: .
CDR3 protein: CASSDEDEKLFF
CDR3 DNA: TGTGCCAGCAGTGATGAGGATGAAAAACTGTTTTTT

J gene: TRBJ2-7
D gene: .
V gene: TRBV18
clone size: .
CDR3 protein: CASSPRGSYEQYF
CDR3 DNA: TGTGCCAGCTCACCAAGAGGTAGCTACGAGCAGTACTTC

J gene: TRBJ2-7
D gene: .
V gene: TRBV7-2
clone size: .
CDR3 protein: CASSPRSSYEQYF
CDR3 DNA: TGTGCCAGCAGCCCCAGGTCCTCTTACGAGCAGTACTTC

J gene: TRBJ2-6
D gene: .
V gene: TRBV15
clone size: few
CDR3 protein: CATSSTYRDPGANVLTF
CDR3 DNA: TGTGCCACCAGCAGTACGTACAGGGACCCTGGGGCCAACGTCCTGACTTTC

J gene: TRBJ2-1
D gene: TRBD1
V gene: TRBV24-1
clone size: .
CDR3 protein: CATSGQGTARSYNEQFF
CDR3 DNA: TGTGCCACCAGTGGACAGGGGACGGCACGCTCCTACAATGAGCAGTTCTTC

J gene: TRBJ1-4
D gene: TRBD1
V gene: TRBV4-3
clone size: once
CDR3 protein: CASSQKTGSGEKLFF
CDR3 DNA: TGCGCCAGCAGCCAGAAGACAGGGTCTGGAGAAAAACTGTTTTTT

J gene: TRBJ1-3
D gene: .
V gene: TRBV3-1/TRBV3-2
clone size: .
CDR3 protein: CASSQSAGSGNTIYF
CDR3 DNA: TGTGCCAGCAGCCAATCCGCGGGGTCGGGAAACACCATATATTTT

J gene: TRBJ1-2
D gene: TRBD1
V gene: TRBV5-5
clone size: .
CDR3 protein: CASSLVGTVGTTGGYTF
CDR3 DNA: TGTGCCAGCAGCTTGGTCGGGACAGTCGGAACCACGGGTGGCTACACCTTC

J gene: TRBJ1-2
D gene: TRBD1
V gene: TRBV5-1
clone size: .
CDR3 protein: CASRDSEIYGYTF
CDR3 DNA: TGCGCCAGTAGGGACAGTGAGATCTATGGCTACACCTTC

J gene: TRBJ2-7
D gene: .
V gene: TRBV2
clone size: .
CDR3 protein: CASSASREQYF
CDR3 DNA: TGTGCCAGCAGTGCTTCGCGCGAGCAGTACTTC

J gene: TRBJ1-1
D gene: .
V gene: TRBV3-1/TRBV3-2
clone size: .
CDR3 protein: CASSQVRRDRTEAFF
CDR3 DNA: TGTGCCAGCAGCCAAGTCCGTCGTGACAGAACTGAAGCTTTCTTT

J gene: TRBJ2-7
D gene: TRBD1
V gene: TRBV30
clone size: .
CDR3 protein: CACLGQGRRYEQYF
CDR3 DNA: TGTGCCTGCCTCGGACAGGGTCGGAGGTACGAGCAGTACTTC

J gene: TRBJ2-7
D gene: TRBD2
V gene: TRBV23-1
clone size: .
CDR3 protein: CASSQPYRLAGPRYEQYF
CDR3 DNA: TGCGCCAGCAGTCAACCGTACCGACTAGCGGGACCGCGCTACGAGCAGTACTTC

J gene: TRBJ1-1
D gene: TRBD1
V gene: TRBV12-3/TRBV12-4
clone size: .
CDR3 protein: CASSTDTGTGSFF
CDR3 DNA: TGTGCCAGCAGTACGGATACCGGGACAGGGAGTTTTTTT

J gene: TRBJ1-4
D gene: .
V gene: TRBV7-3
clone size: .
CDR3 protein: CASSLPRRNGPEGFSTNEKLFF
CDR3 DNA: TGTGCCAGCAGCTTACCCCGGCGGAACGGGCCGGAGGGGTTCTCAACTAATGAAAAACTGTTTTTT

J gene: TRBJ2-1
D gene: TRBD2
V gene: TRBV19
clone size: .
CDR3 protein: CASRYGTSGSRMQFF
CDR3 DNA: TGTGCCAGTAGGTACGGGACTAGCGGGAGTCGGATGCAGTTCTTC

J gene: TRBJ2-7
D gene: .
V gene: TRBV5-1
clone size: .
CDR3 protein: CASSTEFREQYF
CDR3 DNA: TGCGCCAGCAGTACTGAGTTTCGCGAGCAGTACTTC

J gene: TRBJ1-1
D gene: .
V gene: TRBV7-2
clone size: few
CDR3 protein: CASSLAHLRQASEAFF
CDR3 DNA: TGTGCCAGCAGCTTAGCGCATTTGCGACAGGCCTCGGAAGCTTTCTTT